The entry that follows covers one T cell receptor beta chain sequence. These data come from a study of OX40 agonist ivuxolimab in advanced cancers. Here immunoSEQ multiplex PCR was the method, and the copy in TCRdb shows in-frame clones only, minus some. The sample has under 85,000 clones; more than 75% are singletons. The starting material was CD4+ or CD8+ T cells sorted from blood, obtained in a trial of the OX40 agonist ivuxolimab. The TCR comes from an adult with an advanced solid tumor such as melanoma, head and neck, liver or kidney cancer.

The CDR3 reads CASSQEIFRLNTEAFF. As DNA, the CDR3 is TGCGCCAGCAGCCAAGAGATTTTTCGGCTGAACACTGAAGCTTTCTTT. This chain connects TRBV4-1 to TRBJ1-1; D ambiguous. Germline V gene sequence: CDR1 MGHRA, CDR2 YSYEKL. The CDR3 is 16 residues long. V was shortened by 0 bases and J by 0 bases, with 11 bases between the two germline ends.